The 5 T cell receptor beta chains in this list originate from one sample, sequenced in a study of T cells in Graves' hyperthyroidism and ophthalmopathy (dated by TCRdb to between 2018 and 2021). The library was produced with multiplex PCR. The run used an Illumina HiSeq 2000. TCR beta CDR3 regions were amplified from RNA transcripts. For the first round of RT-PCR on the TCR CDR3, the HTBI primer set was used together with the Qiagen OneStep RT-PCR kit. TCRdb reworked the public reads: Q25 trimming with fastp, MiXCR clone assembly, productive beta chains retained. Merged by CDR3 protein, the rows form single entries marked with the most common genes and DNA. The sample contains roughly 750,000 distinct CDR3 sequences, about a sixth of them found a single time. The ten most abundant clones make up roughly 8% of the sample. What was sequenced was blood. The origin of the receptors is a man younger than 30 with Graves' hyperthyroidism.

This clonotype has a count of ten or more. This sequence joins TRBV3-1 and TRBJ2-7; 12 positions match TRBD2. This CDR3 contains 15 residues. Germline CDR1 LGHDT, CDR2 YNNKEL (reference sequence). With 0 bases clipped from V and 5 bases from J, the junction kept 2 bases outside the gene matches. For the CDR3, the DNA is TGTGCCAGCAGCCAAGATCGACTAGCGGGAGACGAGCAGTACTTC. Protein sequence: CASSQDRLAGDEQYF.

J is TRBJ2-7 and V is TRBV6-1; no clear D. V was cut by 8 bases and J by 0 bases, with 14 bases left in between. Germline V gene data show CDR1 as MNHNS and CDR2 as SASEGT. The CDR3 has 14 residues. The CDR3, as DNA: TGTGCCAGCCCCATGACCGGCCGCTCCTACGAGCAGTACTTC. Translated: CASPMTGRSYEQYF.

This clonotype was picked up a small number of times. The chain combines TRBV2 with TRBJ2-2; 12 bases map to TRBD2. The CDR3 totals 17 residues. Per the germline V gene, CDR1 is SNHLY and CDR2 is FYNNEI. J gave up 6 bases and V 1 base, and 6 bases lay outside the gene matches. The CDR3 reads CASSEGTSGKGAGELFF. The CDR3 DNA sequence: TGTGCCAGCAGTGAAGGGACTAGCGGGAAAGGTGCCGGGGAGCTGTTTTTT.

This clonotype was recorded at least ten times. The junction does not match germline at one end; this may be a read error. In DNA, the CDR3 is TGTGCTAGCAGCTTATCGTTCCGGCTCCAAGAGACCCAGTACTTC. Translating it yields CASSLSFRLQETQYF. This chain joins TRBV7-7 and TRBJ2-5, with D unresolved. Per the germline V gene, CDR1 is SSHAT and CDR2 is FNYEAQ (reference sequence). The CDR3 runs 15 residues.

This clonotype turned up a few times. V is TRBV5-8 and J is TRBJ1-1; 8 bases match TRBD1. The CDR3 contains 14 residues. Unmatched junction bases numbered 5, after V lost 3 bases and J lost 4 bases. The V gene's germline CDR1 is SGHTS and CDR2 YDEGEE. This CDR3 is CASSSGGQGTEAFF. The CDR3 DNA reads as TGTGCCAGCAGCTCAGGGGGCCAGGGCACTGAAGCTTTCTTT.